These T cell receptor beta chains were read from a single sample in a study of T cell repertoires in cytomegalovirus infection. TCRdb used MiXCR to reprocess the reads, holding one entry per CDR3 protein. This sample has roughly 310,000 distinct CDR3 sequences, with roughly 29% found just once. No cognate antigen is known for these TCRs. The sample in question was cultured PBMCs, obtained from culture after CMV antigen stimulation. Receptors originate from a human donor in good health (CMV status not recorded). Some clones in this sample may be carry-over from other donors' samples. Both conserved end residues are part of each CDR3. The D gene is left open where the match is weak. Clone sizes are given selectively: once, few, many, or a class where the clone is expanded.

cdr3_nt: TGTGCCAGCAGTTTATGTCCAGGCCACGTCGTTTACGAGCAGTACTTC
cdr3_aa: CASSLCPGHVVYEQYF
clone_size: .
j_call: TRBJ2-7
d_call: .
v_call: TRBV28

cdr3_nt: TGTGCCAGCAGTGGGGCGGACAGAAAAGCTTTCTTT
cdr3_aa: CASSGADRKAFF
clone_size: few
j_call: TRBJ1-1
d_call: .
v_call: TRBV12-3/TRBV12-4

cdr3_nt: TGTGCCAGCAGCCAAGAGGGGAGTAGATCCTACGAGCAGTACTTC
cdr3_aa: CASSQEGSRSYEQYF
clone_size: .
j_call: TRBJ2-7
d_call: .
v_call: TRBV4-2

cdr3_nt: TGTGCCACCACCCCATCGTACGACCTAGACGAGCAGTACTTC
cdr3_aa: CATTPSYDLDEQYF
clone_size: .
j_call: TRBJ2-7
d_call: .
v_call: TRBV15

cdr3_nt: TGTGCCAGCAGCTTAACCCCGACTAGCGGGAGGGGGAATGAGCAGTTCTTC
cdr3_aa: CASSLTPTSGRGNEQFF
clone_size: many
j_call: TRBJ2-1
d_call: TRBD2
v_call: TRBV7-3

cdr3_nt: TGTGCCATCAGTGAGACCGCCCCAGGCGATGAAAACATTCAGTACTTC
cdr3_aa: CAISETAPGDENIQYF
clone_size: .
j_call: TRBJ2-4
d_call: .
v_call: TRBV10-3

cdr3_nt: TGTGCCAGCAGTTTAGGTCTCTACAATGAGCAGTTCTTC
cdr3_aa: CASSLGLYNEQFF
clone_size: many
j_call: TRBJ2-1
d_call: .
v_call: TRBV12-3/TRBV12-4

cdr3_nt: TGTGCCAGCAGCTTAGTCCGACTAGCGGCGGGAGTATACACCGGGGAGCTGTTTTTT
cdr3_aa: CASSLVRLAAGVYTGELFF
clone_size: .
j_call: TRBJ2-2
d_call: TRBD2
v_call: TRBV7-4

cdr3_nt: TGTGCCAGCAGTTACGGCAGGGCGAATGAAAAACTGTTTTTT
cdr3_aa: CASSYGRANEKLFF
clone_size: .
j_call: TRBJ1-4
d_call: .
v_call: TRBV6-5

cdr3_nt: TGTGCCAGCTCACCGCAAGAAAAAGCGGGCTACACCTTC
cdr3_aa: CASSPQEKAGYTF
clone_size: few
j_call: TRBJ1-2
d_call: .
v_call: TRBV18

cdr3_nt: TGTGCCAGCAGTGCGTTCTTGAGGGATGAAAAACTGTTTTTT
cdr3_aa: CASSAFLRDEKLFF
clone_size: few
j_call: TRBJ1-4
d_call: .
v_call: TRBV6-1

cdr3_nt: TGTGCCAGCAGCTTATCCCCCTTTGGGCGGGAGGGTAAGGAGCAGTACTTC
cdr3_aa: CASSLSPFGREGKEQYF
clone_size: .
j_call: TRBJ2-7
d_call: TRBD2
v_call: TRBV7-2

cdr3_nt: TGTGCCAGCAGCTTCCCCCACCCGGAGGAGGGGCAGTATTTT
cdr3_aa: CASSFPHPEEGQYF
clone_size: few
j_call: TRBJ2-3
d_call: .
v_call: TRBV7-9

cdr3_nt: TGTGCCAGCAGCTGGAAATCCGGGAACACTGAAGCTTTCTTT
cdr3_aa: CASSWKSGNTEAFF
clone_size: many
j_call: TRBJ1-1
d_call: .
v_call: TRBV7-2

cdr3_nt: TGTGCCACCAGAAGGAATGCCTACAATGAGCAGTTCTTC
cdr3_aa: CATRRNAYNEQFF
clone_size: few
j_call: TRBJ2-1
d_call: .
v_call: TRBV15

cdr3_nt: TGTGCCAGCAGCTTACAAGGGCCGCTCGACAATGAGCAGTTCTTC
cdr3_aa: CASSLQGPLDNEQFF
clone_size: many
j_call: TRBJ2-1
d_call: .
v_call: TRBV7-8